This TCR beta chain emerged from a study of regulatory T cells in long-lasting Graves disease. Study-level results: Newly diagnosed patients had higher TCR diversity than persistent Graves' patients did. Sampling was limited to peripheral blood rather than thyroid tissue.

Arm-PCR of CDR3 regions and iRepertoire HTBI primers were the basis on which TCR beta libraries were built. TCRdb fed the multiplex PCR reads into MiXCR, producing one record per CDR3 protein. The table shows about 470,000 distinct CDR3 sequences, with roughly 20% occurring only once. Documented time point: persistent/refractory GD, antithyroid drugs over 5 years with positive TRAb. With RNA extracted from PBMCs as input, the TCR library was made. The patients included were those that came from an endocrinology department in Xi'an, China. Germline V gene data show CDR1 as SGHAT and CDR2 as FQNNGV. The CDR3 runs 15 residues. Deletions cut 1 base from V and 3 bases from J, with 13 bases between. This clonotype was recorded at least ten times. Its antigen remains unknown.

The sequencing here drew on peripheral blood mononuclear cells (PBMCs), taken when the disease was refractory, from a patient treated with antithyroid drugs. The chain combines TRBV11-2 with TRBJ2-7; D gene uncertain. The source is a female donor with Graves disease. CDR3 sequence: CASSLGSGFNYEQYF. The CDR3 DNA reads TGTGCCAGCAGCTTAGGTTCGGGCTTTAACTACGAGCAGTACTTC.